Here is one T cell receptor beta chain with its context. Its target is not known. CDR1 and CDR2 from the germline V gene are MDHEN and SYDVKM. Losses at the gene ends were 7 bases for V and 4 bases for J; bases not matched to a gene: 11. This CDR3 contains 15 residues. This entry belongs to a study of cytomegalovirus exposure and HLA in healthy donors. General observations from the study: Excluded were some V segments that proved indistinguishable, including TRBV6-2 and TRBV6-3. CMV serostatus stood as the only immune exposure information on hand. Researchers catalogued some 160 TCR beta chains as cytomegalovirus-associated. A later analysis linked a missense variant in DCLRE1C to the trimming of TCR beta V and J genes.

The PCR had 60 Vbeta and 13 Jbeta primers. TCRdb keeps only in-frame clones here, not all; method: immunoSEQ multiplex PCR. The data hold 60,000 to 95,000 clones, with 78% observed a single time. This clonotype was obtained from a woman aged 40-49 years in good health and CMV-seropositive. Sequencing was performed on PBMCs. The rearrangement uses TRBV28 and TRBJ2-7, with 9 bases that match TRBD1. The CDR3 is CASIGGTGQGYEQYF. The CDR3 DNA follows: TGTGCCAGCATAGGAGGAACGGGACAGGGTTACGAGCAGTACTTC.